A single sample is the source of the 28 T cell receptor beta chains below, sequenced in a study of T cells in Graves' hyperthyroidism and ophthalmopathy. There were TCR beta CDR3 regions amplified from RNA transcripts. First-round RT-PCR of the TCR CDR3 relied on the HTBI primer set. Using its own MiXCR run on the multiplex PCR reads, TCRdb lists one record per CDR3 protein. The table records around 380,000 distinct CDR3 sequences, about 14% of them present only once. Sequencing used blood. The receptors stem from a man aged 30 to 39 with Graves' hyperthyroidism that later progressed to Graves' ophthalmopathy.

A word on this clonotype: A single base separates this from a much larger clone, so it may be a read error. DNA for the CDR3: TGCGCCAGCAGCCCGGGACAGGGGGTGGATGGCCACACCTTC. Translated: CASSPGQGVDGHTF. V usage is TRBV5-1 and J usage is TRBJ1-2; 11 bases map to TRBD1. The CDR3 has 14 amino acids. Germline V lookup: CDR1 SGHRS, CDR2 YFSETQ.

On this clonotype itself: This may be a read error, as it is one base from a much larger clone. The chain employs TRBV11-2 and TRBJ2-3, with 7 bases identical to TRBD2. The CDR3 spans 16 residues. Trimming cost V 4 bases and J 0 bases; bases outside gene matches: 7. The germline CDR1 and CDR2 sequences are SGHAT and FQNNGV. The CDR3 bases are TGTGCCAGCAGCTCAGAAGGTAGCGGGAGCACAGATACGCAGTATTTT. Translation: CASSSEGSGSTDTQYF.

This clonotype came up many times. The chain carries TRBV11-2 and TRBJ2-3, with TRBD2 identical over 15 bases. The CDR3 spans 18 residues. The junction had 6 bases not matched to a gene; V was cut back by 5 bases and J by 0 bases. From germline, CDR1 is SGHAT and CDR2 FQNNGV. The CDR3 protein is CASSTGLAGGTSTDTQYF. CDR3 DNA sequence: TGTGCCAGCAGCACGGGACTAGCGGGGGGCACTAGCACAGATACGCAGTATTTT.

The J gene is TRBJ2-1, the V gene TRBV5-1; TRBD1 matches at 7 bases. In germline, CDR1 is SGHRS, CDR2 YFSETQ. V shed 2 bases, J shed 3 bases, and the junction held 5 bases outside the gene matches. CDR3 length equals 15 residues. CDR3 residues: CASSFRGISYNEQFF. In DNA form, the CDR3 reads TGCGCCAGCAGCTTCAGGGGGATCAGCTACAATGAGCAGTTCTTC.

The V call is TRBV5-1, the J call TRBJ2-1; D might be TRBD2 (5 bases). Germline V CDR1 and CDR2: SGHRS, YFSETQ. The V gene lost 4 bases and the J gene lost 1 base, with 18 bases spanning the gap. The CDR3 has 17 residues. CDR3 protein: CASSGPRETKSYNEQFF. The CDR3 bases are TGCGCCAGCAGCGGGCCCCGTGAGACTAAGTCCTACAATGAGCAGTTCTTC.

This clonotype was found many times. The CDR3 reads CASSLMGTSLYEQYF. In DNA form, the CDR3 reads TGTGCCAGCAGCTTAATGGGGACTAGCCTCTACGAGCAGTACTTC. The V and J genes are TRBV7-2 and TRBJ2-7; 9 bases line up with TRBD2. The CDR3 loop spans 15 amino acids. The V and J ends lost 2 bases and 3 bases, in that order; junction bases with no gene match: 5. Germline V gene lookup returns CDR1 SGHTA and CDR2 FQGNSA.

This clonotype was seen a handful of times. V is TRBV7-3 and J is TRBJ2-7; possibly TRBD2 for D (5 bases). V lost 0 bases, J lost 2 bases, and 11 bases lay in between. The CDR3 covers 15 residues. Per germline, CDR1 SGHTA and CDR2 FQGTGA. In DNA form, the CDR3 reads TGTGCCAGCAGCTTAACGGCTAGCCCCACCTACGAGCAGTACTTC. This encodes CASSLTASPTYEQYF.

In this sample, this clonotype turned up many times. The chain joins TRBV6-1 to TRBJ2-2; TRBD2 aligns across 9 bases. Germline-derived CDR1 and CDR2 are MNHNS and SASEGT. The CDR3 is 15 residues long. The junction had 10 bases not matched to a gene; V was cut back by 11 bases and J by 3 bases. The CDR3 spells CAGVAGAPDTGELFF. The CDR3 DNA is TGTGCCGGAGTAGCGGGGGCCCCGGACACCGGGGAGCTGTTTTTT.

This clonotype was found many times. The V and J genes are TRBV28 and TRBJ1-4; D gene unclear. Trimming removed 8 bases from V and 3 bases from J, with 10 bases in between. The CDR3 is made up of 13 amino acids. CDR1 and CDR2 from the germline V gene are MDHEN and SYDVKM. The CDR3 loop is CASYRRSNEKLFF. Here the CDR3 DNA reads TGTGCCAGCTACCGACGGTCTAATGAAAAACTGTTTTTT.

For the CDR3, the DNA is TGTGCCAGCAGCGTAGAACAATATAATTCACCCCTCCACTTT. Translated, it gives CASSVEQYNSPLHF. J is TRBJ1-6 and V is TRBV9; D call uncertain. The CDR3 length is 14 residues. The germline gives CDR1 SGDLS, CDR2 YYNGEE. V was clipped by 0 bases and J by 4 bases, with 5 bases between them.

The chain uses TRBV28 and TRBJ2-5, with 8 positions matching TRBD1. The CDR3 consists of 16 residues. The junction had 10 bases not matched to a gene; V was cut back by 5 bases and J by 2 bases. Germline CDR1 reads MDHEN; CDR2 reads SYDVKM. CDR3: CASSTAWDRSQETQYF. CDR3 in DNA: TGTGCCAGCAGTACAGCTTGGGACAGGAGTCAAGAGACCCAGTACTTC.

The table lists this clonotype with many counts. The rearrangement joins TRBV9 to TRBJ2-7, with D tentatively TRBD1 (5 bases). V lost 4 bases, J lost 2 bases, and 16 bases lay in between. Germline V CDR1 and CDR2: SGDLS, YYNGEE. The CDR3 loop spans 15 amino acids. The CDR3 DNA reads TGTGCCAGCAGCCCCGGACAAGGCCAAACCTACGAGCAGTACTTC. It codes for CASSPGQGQTYEQYF.

This clonotype was recorded only once. An end of the junction does not agree with germline; a read error may underlie this. The chain combines TRBV20-1 with TRBJ1-5; TRBD1 matches 10 bases. This CDR3 comprises 14 residues. The germline gives CDR1 DFQATT, CDR2 SNEGSKA (reference sequence). CDR3 region: CGAKTGGRGQPQHF. Written as DNA, the CDR3 is TGCGGTGCCAAGACAGGGGGCCGGGGTCAGCCCCAGCATTTT.

The rearrangement uses TRBV7-2 and TRBJ1-4, with TRBD1 matching 8 bases. J gave up 10 bases and V 5 bases, and 15 bases lay outside the gene matches. This CDR3 contains 16 residues. Germline V gene lookup returns CDR1 SGHTA and CDR2 FQGNSA. The CDR3 region has the DNA TGTGCCAGCAGCCCGGAGGACAGGGATCCGCGTGGAAAACTGTTTTTT. Residues: CASSPEDRDPRGKLFF.

This clonotype was counted at least ten times. The genes are TRBV6-6 and TRBJ1-2; no definite D call. This CDR3 spans 14 amino acids. V was trimmed by 0 bases and J by 7 bases, leaving 12 bases between them. CDR1 MNHNY and CDR2 SVGAGI come from the germline V gene (reference sequence). CDR3 nucleotide sequence: TGTGCCAGCAGTTACTCAGGGCCCCTGGGTGGCTACACCTTC. This translates into CASSYSGPLGGYTF.

The chain has TRBV2 and TRBJ2-2; TRBD1 matches at 7 bases. Germline V CDR1 and CDR2: SNHLY, FYNNEI. This CDR3 has 14 amino acids. The junction had 2 bases not matched to a gene; V was cut back by 3 bases and J by 4 bases. CDR3 protein: CASSDRGTTGELFF. Written as DNA, the CDR3 is TGTGCCAGCAGTGACAGGGGGACCACCGGGGAGCTGTTTTTT.

This clonotype was recorded many times. The chain has TRBV20-1 and TRBJ1-5; D unclear. Between the trimmed V and J ends, which lost 3 bases and 0 bases, there was a span of 6 bases. The germline gives CDR1 DFQATT, CDR2 SNEGSKA (reference sequence). The CDR3 totals 13 residues. The CDR3 reads CSARTDSNQPQHF. In DNA form, the CDR3 reads TGCAGTGCTAGGACGGATAGCAATCAGCCCCAGCATTTT.

This clonotype was detected only a few times. CDR3 bases: TGTGCCAGCTTTACGGGACAGGGGGTGGTGAACACTGAAGCTTTCTTT. Residues: CASFTGQGVVNTEAFF. The chain carries TRBV18 and TRBJ1-1; 11 bases fit TRBD1. This CDR3 has 16 amino acids. Losses at the gene ends were 7 bases for V and 0 bases for J; bases not matched to a gene: 7. Germline-derived CDR1 and CDR2 are KGHSH and LQKENI.

This clonotype was observed at least ten times. This chain joins TRBV12-5 and TRBJ1-1, with D unresolved. Between the trimmed V and J ends, which lost 0 bases and 1 base, there was a span of 9 bases. This CDR3 has 15 amino acids. The V gene's germline CDR1 is LGHNT and CDR2 FRNRAP. The CDR3 loop is CASGLVLDRNTEAFF. The CDR3 DNA sequence: TGTGCTAGTGGTTTGGTACTCGATAGGAACACTGAAGCTTTCTTT. The full variable domain, its missing parts supplied by reference TRBV12-5 and TRBJ1-1, is DARVTQTPRHKVTEMGQEVTMRCQPILGHNTVFWYRQTMMQGLELLAYFRNRAPLDDSGMPKDRFSAEMPDATLATLKIQPSEPRDSAVYFCASGLVLDRNTEAFFGQGTRLTVV.

This clonotype was counted ten times or more. The rearrangement joins TRBV30 to TRBJ1-5, with D uncertain. Germline CDR1 GTSNPN, CDR2 SVGIG (reference sequence). This CDR3 contains 13 residues. Deletions cut 0 bases from V and 5 bases from J, with 8 bases between. This chain's CDR3 is CAWSVTTDQPQHF. In DNA form, the CDR3 reads TGTGCCTGGAGTGTTACAACTGATCAGCCCCAGCATTTT.

On this clonotype itself: A much larger clone differs by one base, so this may be a read error. The rearrangement links TRBV30 to TRBJ2-1, with D hard to call. V lost 5 bases, J lost 6 bases, and 8 bases lay in between. This CDR3 region has 11 residues. Germline CDR1 is GTSNPN and CDR2 is SVGIG (reference sequence). This CDR3 is CAWGISNEQFF. The CDR3 DNA is TGTGCCTGGGGTATAAGCAATGAGCAGTTCTTC. Together with reference TRBV30 and TRBJ2-1, the CDR3 gives the full variable domain: SQTIHQWPATLVQPVGSPLSLECTVEGTSNPNLYWYRQAAGRGLQLLFYSVGIGQISSEVPQNLSASRPQDRQFILSSKKLLLSDSGFYLCAWGISNEQFFGPGTRLTVL.

The table lists this clonotype with a few counts. This chain joins TRBV20-1 and TRBJ1-3; D remains ambiguous. The CDR3 has 15 amino acids. V was pared by 1 base and J by 0 bases, with 10 bases between. Germline CDR1 reads DFQATT; CDR2 reads SNEGSKA (reference sequence). This CDR3 is CSARADGLSGNTIYF. The CDR3 DNA reads as TGCAGTGCTAGAGCTGACGGCCTCTCTGGAAACACCATATATTTT.

The chain carries TRBV6-2 or TRBV6-3 and TRBJ1-6; a weak D match, TRBD1 (6 bases). CDR3 length: 17 residues. Germline V gives CDR1 MNHEY, CDR2 SVGEGT. V lost 7 bases and J 6 bases, leaving 22 bases between the germline ends. The CDR3 protein is CASNPPPGAQGNSPLHF. The CDR3, as DNA: TGTGCCAGCAACCCTCCTCCGGGGGCCCAGGGTAATTCACCCCTCCACTTT.

The genes are TRBV7-3 and TRBJ2-1, with 9 positions matching TRBD2. CDR1 is SGHTA, CDR2 FQGTGA, per germline. The CDR3 sequence is 15 residues long. V was clipped by 2 bases and J by 6 bases; unmatched bases: 5. The CDR3 sequence is CASSLAGGEFNEQFF. In DNA, the CDR3 is TGTGCCAGCAGCTTAGCGGGGGGGGAATTCAATGAGCAGTTCTTC.

The chain employs TRBV4-1 and TRBJ1-4; no clear D gene. CDR1 and CDR2 from the germline V gene are MGHRA and YSYEKL. CDR3 length: 15 amino acids. The V gene lost 4 bases and the J gene lost 4 bases, with 13 bases spanning the gap. CDR3 DNA: TGCGCCAGCAGCCGACACAGAGAAAATAATGAAAAACTGTTTTTT. Translated: CASSRHRENNEKLFF.

This clonotype occurred many times. The chain uses TRBV20-1 and TRBJ2-1; 9 bases are a match to TRBD2. V gave up 4 bases and J gave up 7 bases; unmatched junction bases: 11. The germline CDR1 and CDR2 sequences are DFQATT and SNEGSKA (reference sequence). The CDR3 is 15 residues long. Here the CDR3 DNA reads TGCAGTGCTAACACGCGGGTAGCGGGGGTTAATGAGCAGTTCTTC. Protein product: CSANTRVAGVNEQFF.

Here the CDR3 DNA reads TGTGCCATCAGTGATGGGGAGGGGCTTCGAGCTTTCTTT. Its translation: CAISDGEGLRAFF. The J gene is TRBJ1-1, the V gene TRBV10-3; D might be TRBD1 (5 bases). Germline V gene sequence: CDR1 ENHRY, CDR2 SYGVKD. The CDR3 length is 13 residues. The V and J ends lost 3 bases and 10 bases respectively, with 15 bases between them.

The chain uses TRBV5-1 and TRBJ1-2; D is perhaps TRBD1 (6 bases). Germline V gene sequence: CDR1 SGHRS, CDR2 YFSETQ. With 5 bases removed from V and 5 bases from J, the gap between germline ends came to 10 bases. The CDR3 has 12 residues. The CDR3 DNA sequence: TGCGCCAGCAGACAAACAGGGTATGGCTACACCTTC. This sequence encodes CASRQTGYGYTF.